Reported below is one T cell receptor beta chain. Its target is unknown. These data come from a study of T cell responses to AZD1222 COVID-19 vaccine. Study information: Pooled samples include second doses given at about 4 or 12 weeks.

Study conclusions and caveats: As reported, nearly half of all spike-specific TCRs target variant regions that are unmutated. Among the donors, most were white British and more were female, and clonal diversity was possibly underestimated. Of the AZD1222 recipients, only five to seven were seropositive at baseline.

Data came from immunoSEQ multiplex PCR; TCRdb stores just in-frame clones and leaves some out. The sample contains about 150,000 clones, roughly 90% of which appear only once. The source was peripheral blood, collected on day 0 of AZD1222 vaccination. This TCR was recovered from an adult in good health.

Written as DNA, the CDR3 is TGTGCCAGCAGTTTAGGTGTTAGGGCTCGGACAGGGGGCTGGGGTGAGCAGTTCTTC. It yields the protein CASSLGVRARTGGWGEQFF. This rearrangement joins TRBV28 to TRBJ2-1; 11 bases fit TRBD1. The length of the CDR3 is 19 residues. Germline loops: CDR1 MDHEN, CDR2 SYDVKM. The ends lost 2 bases at V and 9 bases at J; junction bases unmatched: 18.